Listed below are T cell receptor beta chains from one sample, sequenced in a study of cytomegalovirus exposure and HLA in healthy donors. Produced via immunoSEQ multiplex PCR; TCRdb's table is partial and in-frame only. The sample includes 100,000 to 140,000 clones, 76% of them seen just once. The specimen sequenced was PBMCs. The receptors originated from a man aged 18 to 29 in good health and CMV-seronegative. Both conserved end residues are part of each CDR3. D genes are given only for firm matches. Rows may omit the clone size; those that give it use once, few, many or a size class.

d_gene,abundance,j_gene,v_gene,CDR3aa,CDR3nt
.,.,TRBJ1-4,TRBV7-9,CASSLRQTTNEKLFF,TGTGCCAGCAGCCTTAGACAGACAACTAATGAAAAACTGTTTTTT
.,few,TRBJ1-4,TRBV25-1,CASSETGLEKLFF,TGTGCCAGCAGTGAGACAGGACTTGAAAAACTGTTTTTT
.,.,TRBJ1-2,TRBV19,CASSIVGRKNGYTF,TGTGCCAGTAGTATAGTTGGGAGAAAGAATGGCTACACCTTC
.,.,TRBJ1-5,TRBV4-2,CASSQGREVGVEPQHF,TGTGCCAGCAGCCAAGGAAGGGAAGTGGGAGTAGAGCCCCAGCATTTT
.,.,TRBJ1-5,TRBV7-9,CSSSLEGQPQHF,TGTTCCAGCAGCTTAGAGGGGCAGCCCCAGCATTTT
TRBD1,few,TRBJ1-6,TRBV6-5,CASSYLRQGDSPLHF,TGTGCCAGCAGTTACTTGCGACAGGGCGACTCACCCCTCCACTTT
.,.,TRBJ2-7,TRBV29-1,CSVRDSYEQYF,TGCAGCGTTCGGGACTCCTACGAGCAGTACTTC
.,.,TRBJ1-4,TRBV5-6,CASSLTGMGKLFF,TGTGCCAGCAGCTTGACGGGGATGGGAAAACTGTTTTTT
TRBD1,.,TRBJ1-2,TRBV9,CASSPWTGSESGYTF,TGTGCCAGCAGCCCATGGACAGGGTCGGAAAGTGGCTACACCTTC
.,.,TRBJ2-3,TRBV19,CATGGSSTDTQYF,TGTGCCACGGGTGGATCTAGCACAGATACGCAGTATTTT
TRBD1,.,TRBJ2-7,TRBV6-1,CASSSGQGVLHEQYF,TGTGCCAGCAGCTCAGGACAGGGAGTTCTCCACGAGCAGTACTTC
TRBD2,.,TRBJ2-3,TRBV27,CASSFLRGSTDTQYF,TGTGCCAGCAGTTTCTTGCGGGGGAGCACAGATACGCAGTATTTT
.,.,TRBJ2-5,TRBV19,CASSIISGYPQYF,TGTGCCAGTAGTATAATATCGGGGTATCCCCAGTACTTC
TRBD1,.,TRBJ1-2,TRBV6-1,CASTPWDRATTYTF,TGTGCCAGCACCCCCTGGGACAGGGCCACGACCTACACCTTC
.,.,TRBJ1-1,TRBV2,CASTQGGEATEAFF,TGTGCCAGCACCCAGGGAGGGGAGGCCACTGAAGCTTTCTTT
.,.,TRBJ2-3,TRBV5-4,CASSLDAGKGGDTQYF,TGTGCCAGCAGCTTGGATGCGGGGAAGGGTGGAGATACGCAGTATTTT
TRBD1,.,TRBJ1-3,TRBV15,CATSRRDRGHGNTIYF,TGTGCCACCAGCAGGAGGGACAGGGGGCATGGAAACACCATATATTTT
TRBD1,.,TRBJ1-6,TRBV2,CASLRGTGSNSPLHF,TGTGCCAGCCTAAGGGGGACAGGGTCTAATTCACCCCTCCACTTT
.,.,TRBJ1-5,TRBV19,CASIDRAYSNQPQHF,TGTGCCAGTATTGACAGAGCGTATAGCAACCAGCCCCAGCATTTT
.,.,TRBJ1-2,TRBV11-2,CASSLGAGKTYGYTF,TGTGCCAGCAGCTTAGGGGCAGGGAAAACCTATGGCTACACCTTC
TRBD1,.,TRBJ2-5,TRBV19,CASSPTGETQYF,TGTGCCAGTAGCCCGACAGGGGAGACCCAGTACTTC
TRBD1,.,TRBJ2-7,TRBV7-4,CASSSKTGSYEQYF,TGTGCCAGCAGCTCAAAGACAGGGTCCTACGAGCAGTACTTC
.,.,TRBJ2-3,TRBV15,CATQEDILGADTQYF,TGTGCCACCCAGGAGGATATCTTGGGGGCTGATACGCAGTATTTT
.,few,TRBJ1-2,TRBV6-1,CATTDVVGHYTF,TGTGCCACGACGGACGTCGTAGGACACTACACCTTC
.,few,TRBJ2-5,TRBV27,CASSFGGSAGETQYF,TGTGCCAGCAGTTTTGGTGGATCTGCGGGAGAGACCCAGTACTTC
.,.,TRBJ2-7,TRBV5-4,CASSFTGFPREQYF,TGTGCCAGCAGCTTCACAGGGTTCCCTCGCGAGCAGTACTTC
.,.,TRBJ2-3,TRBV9,CASSVAQGSEADTQYF,TGTGCCAGCAGCGTAGCTCAGGGTTCTGAGGCAGATACGCAGTATTTT
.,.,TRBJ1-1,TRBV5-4,CASSLRGETTEAFF,TGTGCCAGCAGCTTGCGGGGAGAGACCACTGAAGCTTTCTTT
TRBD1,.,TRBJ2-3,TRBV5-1,CASSRTDTGTGTDTQYF,TGCGCCAGCAGCCGTACTGACACCGGGACAGGCACAGATACGCAGTATTTT
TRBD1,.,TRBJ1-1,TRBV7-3,CASSPTPGTGAFF,TGTGCCAGCAGCCCAACCCCCGGGACAGGGGCTTTCTTT
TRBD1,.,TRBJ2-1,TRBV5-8,CASSYTGGNEQFF,TGTGCCAGCAGCTACACAGGGGGCAATGAGCAGTTCTTC
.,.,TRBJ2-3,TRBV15,CATREPRGGGTDTQYF,TGTGCCACCAGGGAGCCGAGGGGGGGAGGGACAGATACGCAGTATTTT
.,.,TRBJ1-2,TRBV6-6,CASSYSRQYYGYTF,TGTGCCAGCAGTTACTCAAGACAGTACTATGGCTACACCTTC
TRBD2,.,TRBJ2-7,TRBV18,CASSPNPGLARFEQYF,TGTGCCAGCTCACCCAACCCGGGACTAGCGAGGTTCGAGCAGTACTTC
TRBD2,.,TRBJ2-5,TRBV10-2,CASLSFQAGGLTLGTQYF,TGCGCCAGCCTATCTTTCCAAGCGGGGGGGCTAACTCTTGGGACCCAGTACTTC
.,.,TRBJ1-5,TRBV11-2,CASTSGGSNQPQHF,TGTGCCAGCACCTCCGGGGGAAGCAATCAGCCCCAGCATTTT
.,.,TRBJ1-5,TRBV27,CASSLSNGKNQPQHF,TGTGCCAGCAGTTTATCGAACGGGAAAAATCAGCCCCAGCATTTT
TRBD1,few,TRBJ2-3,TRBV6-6,CASKGDRATQYF,TGTGCCAGCAAAGGAGACAGGGCGACGCAGTATTTT
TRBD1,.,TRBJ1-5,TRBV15,CATSSPDRAKPQHF,TGTGCCACCAGCAGTCCCGACAGGGCGAAGCCCCAGCATTTT
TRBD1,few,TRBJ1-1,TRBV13,CASSRPGGRSEAFF,TGTGCCAGCAGCAGACCAGGGGGAAGGTCTGAAGCTTTCTTT
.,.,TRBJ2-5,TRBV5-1,CASSPSYREWGETQYF,TGCGCCAGCAGCCCTTCTTACAGGGAGTGGGGAGAGACCCAGTACTTC
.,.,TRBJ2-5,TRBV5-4,CASSPGQNQETQYF,TGTGCCAGCAGCCCCGGACAGAACCAAGAGACCCAGTACTTC
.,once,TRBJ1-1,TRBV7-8,CASSLDAILEAFF,TGTGCCAGCAGCTTAGACGCTATACTTGAAGCTTTCTTT
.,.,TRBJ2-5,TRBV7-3,CASSRLHSTPETQYF,TGTGCCAGCAGCCGCCTTCACTCAACTCCGGAGACCCAGTACTTC
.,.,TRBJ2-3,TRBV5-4,CASSFGEDTQYF,TGTGCCAGCAGCTTCGGGGAAGATACGCAGTATTTT
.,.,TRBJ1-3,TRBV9,CASNRDGNTIYF,TGTGCCAGCAACAGGGACGGAAACACCATATATTTT
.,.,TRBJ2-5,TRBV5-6,CASSLFGGRETQYF,TGTGCCAGCAGCTTATTCGGGGGGCGGGAGACCCAGTACTTC
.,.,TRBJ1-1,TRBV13,CASDTKLPGQQNTEAFF,TGTGCCAGCGACACAAAACTGCCGGGACAACAGAACACTGAAGCTTTCTTT
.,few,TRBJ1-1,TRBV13,CASSFEPTGKTPNTEAFF,TGTGCCAGCAGCTTCGAGCCGACAGGCAAGACTCCGAACACTGAAGCTTTCTTT
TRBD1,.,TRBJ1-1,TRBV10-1,CASRQGVNTEAFF,TGCGCCAGCCGACAGGGGGTGAACACTGAAGCTTTCTTT
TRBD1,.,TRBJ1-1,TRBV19,CASTLGQGVHALYTEAFF,TGTGCCAGTACCCTGGGACAGGGGGTCCACGCTCTCTACACTGAAGCTTTCTTT
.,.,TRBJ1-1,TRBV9,CASSVSSGNTEAFF,TGTGCCAGCAGCGTATCCTCCGGGAACACTGAAGCTTTCTTT
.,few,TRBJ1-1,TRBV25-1,CASSDGGFTEAFF,TGTGCCAGCAGTGATGGGGGGTTCACTGAAGCTTTCTTT
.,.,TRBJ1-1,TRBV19,CASSIPSSGKAFF,TGTGCCAGTAGTATTCCATCTTCAGGCAAAGCTTTCTTT
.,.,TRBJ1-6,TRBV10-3,CAISGSGAGSPLHF,TGTGCCATCAGTGGGTCGGGGGCCGGGTCACCCCTCCACTTT
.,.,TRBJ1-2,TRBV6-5,CASSDYRAGYGYTF,TGTGCCAGCAGTGATTACAGGGCTGGCTATGGCTACACCTTC
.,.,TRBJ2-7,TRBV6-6,CASGQRKSYEQYF,TGTGCCAGCGGACAGCGAAAATCCTACGAGCAGTACTTC
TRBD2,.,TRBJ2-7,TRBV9,CASSLSPSGSSYEQYF,TGTGCCAGCAGCCTTAGCCCTAGCGGGTCCTCCTACGAGCAGTACTTC
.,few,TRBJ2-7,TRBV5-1,CASSHDSYYEQYF,TGCGCCAGCAGTCATGACAGTTACTACGAGCAGTACTTC